This T cell receptor beta chain was documented in a study of shared clonotypes between healthy human individuals (dated by TCRdb to 2018 to 2021). With regard to the full study: The cohort comprised two women and three men aged 18 to 49 years. For each donor, CD4 naive and CD4 memory were each given three plates, CD8 naive was given two plates, and CD8 memory was given one plate. To estimate repertoire size and how much clonotypes are shared between individuals, the study performed deep sequencing of blood TCR repertoires from about 5 healthy adults. Different laboratories and diverse techniques were used to prepare libraries and sequence TCR repertoires, to increase sequencing depth and limit assay-specific biases. Leukapheresis yielded between about 0.94 and 9.5 billion PBMCs per donor.

Using the deep immunoSEQ assay, multiplex PCR amplified TCR CDR3 regions from genomic DNA. For each cell subset, the extracted genomic DNA was distributed evenly across all wells of several immunoSEQ 96-well plates, and each plate served as one replicate. For sorted subsets, each replicate PCR was loaded with 200 to 250 ng genomic DNA, equivalent to 30,000 or so T cell genomes. The purified libraries were quantified using a Qubit 3.0 fluorometer, sized with a Bioanalyzer 2100, and then quantified again using the KAPA Library Quantification kit. Each immunoSEQ 96-well plate was sequenced on its own single-read 150-cycle Illumina NextSeq 550 flow cell. The original pipeline was this. The immunoSEQ output contained only junctional sequences without quality scores, so filtering could not match that applied to full-length reads. To assign V/J genes and CDR3, sequences were annotated using PyIR, a Python wrapper for IgBLAST v1.9, with IMGT germline references. Reads were filtered out if the reads had weak V/J assignments (E-value above 1e-6), no CDR3, stop codons, out-of-frame junctions, or ambiguous translated residues. V3J clonotypes were defined as sequences sharing an identical inferred V gene, J gene, and CDR3 amino acid sequence. The percentage overlap between two repertoires was calculated by dividing the number of shared unique clonotypes by the size of the smaller repertoire. RTK rarefaction, the Chao1 estimator, and Recon v2.1 estimates of unobserved clonotypes were used to assess repertoire richness. For all TCRbeta clonotypes obtained by the gDNA method from a handful of donors, generation probabilities were computed with OLGA. In its TCRdb copy, this immuneACCESS table keeps in-frame sequences only and misses some clones. Where compared with another copy, unresolved V genes explain less than half of these, and the others have no known cause. V and J calls and clone size come straight from that table; D and trimming were deduced from the DNA. The sample data list some 1 million clones, and around 76% of these were observed just once. The leading ten clones occupy 1.4% to 1.5% of the sample.

The donors were healthy, HIV-negative adults with no recently reported acute infections or vaccinations. Only Caucasian adults living in Nashville, Tennessee, USA were represented among the donors. CD4+ T cells were enriched by magnetic negative selection, after which naive cells were positively selected on CD45RA and the negative fraction was taken as the memory subset. Blood was obtained by leukapheresis, after which PBMCs were separated by Ficoll-Histopaque density gradient centrifugation and cryopreserved in liquid nitrogen vapor phase. Analytical flow cytometry was used to check the purity and quantity of each magnetically sorted T cell population. Genomic DNA was isolated from each sorted fraction and quantified by UV absorbance on a Nanodrop 2000c. Regarding this clone: Its antigen remains undetermined. Per-base qualities were not stored, and no clone one base away is much larger.

The full study reports these points: Because the study included a small number of donors, the genetic and exposure-history diversity represented was limited. Sampling was limited to blood, and TCR repertoires in tissue likely differ from TCR repertoires in blood. Incomplete sequencing was indicated by rarefaction of sorted-subset datasets, despite the large sequencing depth. Compared with non-shared clonotypes, clonotypes shared by all four sorted-subset donors had higher generation probabilities. Estimated clonotype richness was generally larger for naive than for memory subsets. Sharing across a handful of donors was observed for approximately 5% of naive CD4, over 3% of naive CD8, 2% to 2.5% of memory CD4, and around 0.44% of memory CD8 clonotypes. Based on pairwise subsampling, the degree of clonotype sharing among donors was expected to be affected by sequencing depth.

The germline V gene supplies CDR1 SNHLY and CDR2 FYNNEI. Trimmed from V: 3 bases; trimmed from J: 7 bases; junction bases lacking a gene match: 5. The CDR3 numbers 15 residues from cysteine through phenylalanine. Only CDR3 DNA remains: 45 bases, in frame from the first base. The TCR comes from a man between 18 and 29 years old in good health. The sequenced sample was memory CD4+ T cells sorted from blood. The cell subset or site label for this specimen denotes: CD45RA-negative fraction. The chain is assembled from TRBV2 and TRBJ1-6; 8 bases in the junction line up with TRBD1. The DNA sequence is TGTGCCAGCAGTGACAGGGGGCTCTGGAATTCACCCCTCCACTTT. Translation gives CASSDRGLWNSPLHF.